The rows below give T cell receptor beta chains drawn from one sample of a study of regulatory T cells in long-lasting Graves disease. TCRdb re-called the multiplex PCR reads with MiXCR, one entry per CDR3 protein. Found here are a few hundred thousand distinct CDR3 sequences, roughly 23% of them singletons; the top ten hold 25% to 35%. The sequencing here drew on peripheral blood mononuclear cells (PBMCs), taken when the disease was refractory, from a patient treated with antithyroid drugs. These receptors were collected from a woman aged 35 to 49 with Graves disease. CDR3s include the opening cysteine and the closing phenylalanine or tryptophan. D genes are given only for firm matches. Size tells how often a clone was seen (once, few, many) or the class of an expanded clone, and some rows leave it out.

CDR3aa: CASKSKRETTYEQYF; CDR3nt: TGTGCCAGCAAAAGCAAGCGGGAGACCACCTACGAGCAGTACTTC; v_gene: TRBV6-1; len: 15; abundance: few; j_gene: TRBJ2-7; d_gene: TRBD2
CDR3aa: CASSLRWDIGELFF; CDR3nt: TGTGCCAGCAGTTTACGTTGGGACATCGGGGAGCTGTTTTTT; v_gene: TRBV28; len: 14; abundance: many; j_gene: TRBJ2-2; d_gene: -
CDR3aa: CASSQLAGGPQYF; CDR3nt: TGTGCCAGCAGCCAACTCGCGGGAGGGCCCCAGTACTTC; v_gene: TRBV7-6; len: 13; abundance: few; j_gene: TRBJ2-5; d_gene: TRBD2
CDR3aa: CASSGRGSSYNEQFF; CDR3nt: TGTGCCAGCAGTGGCCGGGGGAGCTCCTACAATGAGCAGTTCTTC; v_gene: TRBV2; len: 15; abundance: few; j_gene: TRBJ2-1; d_gene: -
CDR3aa: CSARYRSRHPNWNIQYF; CDR3nt: TGCAGTGCTAGATATCGGAGCAGGCACCCCAACTGGAACATTCAGTACTTC; v_gene: TRBV20-1; len: 17; abundance: -; j_gene: TRBJ2-4; d_gene: -
CDR3aa: CAISDRDRNYGYTF; CDR3nt: TGTGCCATCAGTGACAGGGACCGTAACTATGGCTACACCTTC; v_gene: TRBV10-3; len: 14; abundance: -; j_gene: TRBJ1-2; d_gene: -
CDR3aa: CASTDFGTSNQPQHF; CDR3nt: TGTGCCAGTACGGACTTTGGCACCAGCAATCAGCCCCAGCATTTT; v_gene: TRBV19; len: 15; abundance: -; j_gene: TRBJ1-5; d_gene: -
CDR3aa: CASRPTSGEAYEQYF; CDR3nt: TGTGCCAGCAGGCCTACATCGGGAGAAGCCTACGAGCAGTACTTC; v_gene: TRBV6-2/TRBV6-3; len: 15; abundance: few; j_gene: TRBJ2-7; d_gene: -
CDR3aa: CASSQGTSGTTYTGELFF; CDR3nt: TGTGCCAGCAGCCAAGGGACTAGCGGGACTACCTACACCGGGGAGCTGTTTTTT; v_gene: TRBV3-1; len: 18; abundance: -; j_gene: TRBJ2-2; d_gene: TRBD2
CDR3aa: CASSYTEAFF; CDR3nt: TGTGCCAGCAGTTACACTGAAGCTTTCTTT; v_gene: TRBV28; len: 10; abundance: many; j_gene: TRBJ1-1; d_gene: -
CDR3aa: CASSFRDPTWYEQYF; CDR3nt: TGTGCCAGCAGCTTCCGCGACCCGACCTGGTACGAGCAGTACTTC; v_gene: TRBV11-2; len: 15; abundance: many; j_gene: TRBJ2-7; d_gene: -
CDR3aa: CASSLPGQTYEQYF; CDR3nt: TGTGCCAGCAGCCTCCCCGGACAGACCTACGAGCAGTACTTC; v_gene: TRBV7-9; len: 14; abundance: few; j_gene: TRBJ2-7; d_gene: -
CDR3aa: CASRTSGRIPTSTDTQYF; CDR3nt: TGTGCCAGCAGGACTAGCGGTCGAATCCCCACTAGCACAGATACGCAGTATTTT; v_gene: TRBV19; len: 18; abundance: -; j_gene: TRBJ2-3; d_gene: TRBD2
CDR3aa: CASTASGRSVWYEQYF; CDR3nt: TGTGCCAGTACTGCTAGCGGGAGATCTGTGTGGTACGAGCAGTACTTC; v_gene: TRBV28; len: 16; abundance: -; j_gene: TRBJ2-7; d_gene: TRBD2
CDR3aa: CASSVELAINTGELFF; CDR3nt: TGTGCCAGCAGCGTAGAGCTAGCGATAAACACCGGGGAGCTGTTTTTT; v_gene: TRBV9; len: 16; abundance: few; j_gene: TRBJ2-2; d_gene: -
CDR3aa: CASSDSTLSGNTIYF; CDR3nt: TGCGCCAGCAGTGACAGCACTCTCTCTGGAAACACCATATATTTT; v_gene: TRBV10-2; len: 15; abundance: once; j_gene: TRBJ1-3; d_gene: -
CDR3aa: CASSPTGWEQYF; CDR3nt: TGTGCCAGCAGTCCGACTGGGTGGGAGCAGTACTTC; v_gene: TRBV28; len: 12; abundance: many; j_gene: TRBJ2-7; d_gene: -
CDR3aa: CASSPPVLPEAFF; CDR3nt: TGTGCCAGCTCACCACCGGTACTCCCTGAAGCTTTCTTT; v_gene: TRBV18; len: 13; abundance: few; j_gene: TRBJ1-1; d_gene: -
CDR3aa: CASSPLWGYEQYF; CDR3nt: TGTGCCAGCAGCCCTCTTTGGGGATACGAGCAGTACTTC; v_gene: TRBV12-3/TRBV12-4; len: 13; abundance: few; j_gene: TRBJ2-7; d_gene: -
CDR3aa: CASSRLVGELFF; CDR3nt: TGTGCCAGCAGTCGGCTGGTCGGGGAGCTGTTTTTT; v_gene: TRBV7-8; len: 12; abundance: -; j_gene: TRBJ2-2; d_gene: -
CDR3aa: CASSSASGLAFF; CDR3nt: TGTGCCAGCAGCTCCGCCTCGGGACTAGCGTTCTTC; v_gene: TRBV7-8; len: 12; abundance: -; j_gene: TRBJ2-1; d_gene: TRBD2
CDR3aa: CASRRDIGIYEQYF; CDR3nt: TGCGCCAGCCGCCGCGACATTGGGATCTACGAGCAGTACTTC; v_gene: TRBV5-1; len: 14; abundance: many; j_gene: TRBJ2-7; d_gene: -
CDR3aa: CASSDGTGDYEQYF; CDR3nt: TGTGCCAGCAGTGATGGGACAGGGGACTACGAGCAGTACTTC; v_gene: TRBV6-1; len: 14; abundance: many; j_gene: TRBJ2-7; d_gene: TRBD1
CDR3aa: CASSLLIGTSGRETQYF; CDR3nt: TGTGCCAGCAGTTTATTAATAGGGACTAGCGGGAGAGAGACCCAGTACTTC; v_gene: TRBV28; len: 17; abundance: many; j_gene: TRBJ2-5; d_gene: TRBD2
CDR3aa: CASSYDRHIAKNIQYF; CDR3nt: TGTGCCAGCAGTTATGACAGACATATAGCCAAAAACATTCAGTACTTC; v_gene: TRBV2; len: 16; abundance: many; j_gene: TRBJ2-4; d_gene: -
CDR3aa: CASSPRVGREKLFF; CDR3nt: TGTGCCAGCAGCCCCAGGGTCGGGAGGGAAAAACTGTTTTTT; v_gene: TRBV2; len: 14; abundance: many; j_gene: TRBJ1-4; d_gene: -
CDR3aa: CASLAGETQYF; CDR3nt: TGTGCCAGCCTGGCGGGGGAGACCCAGTACTTC; v_gene: TRBV28; len: 11; abundance: many; j_gene: TRBJ2-5; d_gene: -
CDR3aa: CASSRRDQGAYEQYF; CDR3nt: TGCGCCAGCAGCCGCCGGGACCAGGGGGCCTACGAGCAGTACTTC; v_gene: TRBV5-1; len: 15; abundance: -; j_gene: TRBJ2-7; d_gene: TRBD1
CDR3aa: CSARDTGKNTEAFF; CDR3nt: TGCAGTGCTAGGGACACAGGAAAGAACACTGAAGCTTTCTTT; v_gene: TRBV20-1; len: 14; abundance: -; j_gene: TRBJ1-1; d_gene: -